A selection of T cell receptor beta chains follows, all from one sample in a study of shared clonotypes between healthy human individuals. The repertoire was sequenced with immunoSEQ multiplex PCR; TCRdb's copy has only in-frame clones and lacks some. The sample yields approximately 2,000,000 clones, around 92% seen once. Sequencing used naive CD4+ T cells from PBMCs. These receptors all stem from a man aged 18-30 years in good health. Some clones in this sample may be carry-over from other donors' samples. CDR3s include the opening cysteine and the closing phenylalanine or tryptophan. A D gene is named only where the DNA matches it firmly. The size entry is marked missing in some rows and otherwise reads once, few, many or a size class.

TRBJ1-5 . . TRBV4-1 CASSPGRTANQPQHF TGCGCCAGCAGCCCAGGCCGGACAGCAAATCAGCCCCAGCATTTT
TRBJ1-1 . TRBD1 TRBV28 CASSHWTGKNTEAFF TGTGCCAGCAGTCACTGGACAGGGAAAAACACTGAAGCTTTCTTT
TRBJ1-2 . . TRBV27 CASSFFDRTIYGYTF TGTGCCAGCAGCTTCTTCGACAGGACGATCTATGGCTACACCTTC
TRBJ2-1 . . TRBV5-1 CASSGDPSASYNEQFF TGCGCCAGCAGCGGTGATCCTAGCGCATCCTACAATGAGCAGTTCTTC
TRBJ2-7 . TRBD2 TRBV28 CASSSALSGLVNEQYF TGTGCCAGCAGTTCCGCGCTTTCGGGACTAGTGAACGAGCAGTACTTC
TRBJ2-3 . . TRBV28 CATKGAGRFYTQYF TGTGCCACCAAAGGGGCGGGTCGGTTCTATACGCAGTATTTT
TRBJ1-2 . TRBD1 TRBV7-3 CASSLTSGTGGGGYTF TGTGCCAGCAGCTTAACGTCTGGGACAGGGGGCGGTGGCTACACCTTC
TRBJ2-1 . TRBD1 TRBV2 CASSRDRGENNEQFF TGTGCCAGCAGTAGAGACAGGGGAGAGAACAATGAGCAGTTCTTC
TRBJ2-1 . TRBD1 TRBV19 CASSRPDRGGYNEQFF TGTGCCAGTAGTAGGCCCGACAGGGGGGGTTACAATGAGCAGTTCTTC
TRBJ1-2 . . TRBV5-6 CASSWGEGTYTF TGTGCCAGCAGCTGGGGGGAGGGAACCTACACCTTC
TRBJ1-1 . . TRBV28 CASSLGQGVEAFF TGTGCCAGCAGTTTAGGTCAGGGAGTTGAAGCTTTCTTT
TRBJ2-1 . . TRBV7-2 CASSLGLDGEQFF TGTGCCAGCAGCTTAGGGCTAGACGGTGAGCAGTTCTTC
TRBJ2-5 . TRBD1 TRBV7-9 CASSPGTGAVQETQYF TGTGCCAGCAGCCCCGGGACAGGGGCCGTTCAAGAGACCCAGTACTTC
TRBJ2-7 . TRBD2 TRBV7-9 CASSLRERGPPYEQYF TGTGCCAGCAGCTTGAGGGAGCGGGGTCCCCCCTACGAGCAGTACTTC
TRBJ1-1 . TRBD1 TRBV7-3 CASSLLGGQNTEAFF TGTGCCAGCAGCCTCCTAGGGGGCCAGAACACTGAAGCTTTCTTT
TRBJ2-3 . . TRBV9 CASSPTTDTQYF TGTGCCAGCAGTCCCACCACAGATACGCAGTATTTT
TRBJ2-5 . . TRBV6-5 CASSYSGSQETQYF TGTGCCAGCAGTTACTCGGGTAGCCAAGAGACCCAGTACTTC
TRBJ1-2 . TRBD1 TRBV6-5 CASSYSATGSNYGYTF TGTGCCAGCAGTTACTCGGCGACAGGGTCTAACTATGGCTACACCTTC
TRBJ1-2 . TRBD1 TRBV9 CASSVEGRGLGYTF TGTGCCAGCAGCGTAGAGGGCAGGGGGCTTGGCTACACCTTC
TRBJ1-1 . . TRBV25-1 CASSDPGLTEAFF TGTGCCAGCAGTGACCCAGGGCTCACTGAAGCTTTCTTT
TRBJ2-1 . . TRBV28 CASRFPGSYNEQFF TGTGCCAGCAGGTTTCCCGGATCCTACAATGAGCAGTTCTTC
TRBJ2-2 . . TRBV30 CAWSRVAGELFF TGTGCCTGGTCCCGGGTCGCCGGGGAGCTGTTTTTT
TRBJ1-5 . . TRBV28 CASSSPPGLYQPQHF TGTGCCAGCAGTTCCCCACCCGGCCTCTATCAGCCCCAGCATTTT
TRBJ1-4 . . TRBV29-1 CSVSGADEKLFF TGCAGCGTTTCGGGGGCAGACGAAAAACTGTTTTTT
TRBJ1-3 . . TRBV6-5 CASSYSRLSSGNTIYF TGTGCCAGCAGTTACTCCCGTCTTTCCTCTGGAAACACCATATATTTT
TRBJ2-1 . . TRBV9 CASSVAGGSSYNEQFF TGTGCCAGCAGCGTAGCTGGAGGGAGCTCCTACAATGAGCAGTTCTTC
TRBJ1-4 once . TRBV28 CASLENFGEKLFF TGTGCCAGCCTAGAGAACTTCGGGGAAAAACTGTTTTTT
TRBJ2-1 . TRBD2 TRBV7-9 CASSMGLAGVSEQFF TGTGCCAGCAGCATGGGACTAGCGGGAGTGAGTGAGCAGTTCTTC
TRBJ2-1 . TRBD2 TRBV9 CASSVALAENNEQFF TGTGCCAGCAGCGTAGCCCTAGCGGAGAACAATGAGCAGTTCTTC
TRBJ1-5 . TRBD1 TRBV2 CASSQGQGEPQHF TGTGCCAGCAGCCAGGGACAGGGAGAGCCCCAGCATTTT
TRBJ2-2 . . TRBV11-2 CASSHLGGEGTGELFF TGTGCCAGCAGCCACTTGGGGGGCGAGGGCACCGGGGAGCTGTTTTTT
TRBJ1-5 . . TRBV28 CASSNRASSNQPQHF TGTGCCAGCAGCAACAGGGCTTCGAGCAATCAGCCCCAGCATTTT
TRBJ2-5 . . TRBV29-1 CSVAEWAGETQYF TGCAGCGTTGCGGAATGGGCTGGGGAGACCCAGTACTTC
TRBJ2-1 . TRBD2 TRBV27 CASSPSGLAGFHFRFF TGTGCCAGCAGTCCCTCGGGACTAGCGGGATTTCACTTTCGGTTCTTC
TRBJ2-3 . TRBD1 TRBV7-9 CASSLPLGTGSTDTQYF TGTGCCAGCAGCCTACCGCTCGGGACAGGGAGCACAGATACGCAGTATTTT